This T cell receptor (beta chain) was obtained from a study of blood T cell repertoires in COVID-19. Data came from immunoSEQ multiplex PCR; TCRdb stores just in-frame clones and leaves some out. The data contain about 260,000 clones, 88% of them singletons. The source material was peripheral blood. This receptor was identified in a woman in her 70s with COVID-19, enrolled during active disease.

The CDR3 reads CASSLGLAVHYEQYF. DNA for the CDR3: TGTGCCAGCAGCTTAGGACTAGCGGTTCACTACGAGCAGTACTTC. The genes are TRBV7-2 and TRBJ2-7, with 9 bases lining up with TRBD2. This CDR3 comprises 15 residues. V lost 1 base, J lost 3 bases, and 4 bases stayed unmatched. Germline values: CDR1 SGHTA, CDR2 FQGNSA.